One and the same sample provided the 22 T cell receptor beta chains below, sequenced in a study of CD8 T cells in Susac syndrome. Reverse transcription of roughly 0.5 to 1 ug RNA was performed with random hexamers. TCRdb redid the calling of the immunoSEQ multiplex PCR reads with MiXCR, one entry per CDR3 protein. Of about 140,000 distinct CDR3 sequences listed, approximately 93% are singletons. Sequenced input: CD8+ T cells from PBMCs. The source of these receptors is a human donor in good health.

The chain has TRBV10-3 and TRBJ1-2; 11 bases are a match to TRBD1. The trim removed 6 bases at V and 4 bases at J, leaving 7 bases unmatched. The CDR3 runs 15 residues. Per the germline V gene, CDR1 is ENHRY and CDR2 is SYGVKD. CDR3 nucleotides: TGTGCCATCAGGGACAGGGGGCAAGAGAGCTATGGCTACACCTTC. Protein sequence: CAIRDRGQESYGYTF.

The chain combines TRBV24-1 with TRBJ1-2; a possible D gene is TRBD1 (6 bases). Trimming cost V 3 bases and J 4 bases, with 11 bases left between them. In germline, CDR1 is KGHDR, CDR2 SFDVKD. This CDR3 has 14 amino acids. The CDR3 spells CATSDATGIYGYTF. DNA for the CDR3: TGTGCCACCAGTGATGCGACAGGCATCTATGGCTACACCTTC.

The genes are TRBV2 and TRBJ2-1; D is unresolved. Trimming removed 4 bases from V and 3 bases from J, with 7 bases in between. The CDR3 is 13 amino acids. Per the germline V gene, CDR1 is SNHLY and CDR2 is FYNNEI. The CDR3 reads CASSAGHYNEQFF. CDR3 bases: TGTGCCAGCAGTGCTGGCCACTACAATGAGCAGTTCTTC.

The chain is built from TRBV27 and TRBJ2-7; tentatively, D is TRBD1 (6 bases). In germline, CDR1 is MNHEY, CDR2 SMNVEV (reference sequence). CDR3 length: 13 residues. V was trimmed by 4 bases and J by 2 bases, leaving 9 bases between them. The chain's CDR3 is CASSYAGAYEQYF. The CDR3 bases are TGTGCCAGCAGTTATGCAGGGGCCTACGAGCAGTACTTC.

This chain joins TRBV28 and TRBJ1-1; D not certain. V lost 8 bases to trimming and J lost 5 bases, with 18 bases between them. Germline CDR1 reads MDHEN; CDR2 reads SYDVKM. This CDR3 is 14 amino acids long. The DNA of the CDR3 is TGTGCCAGCGCCCTGAACACGGTCCCTACTGAAGCTTTCTTT. This encodes CASALNTVPTEAFF.

This chain uses TRBV6-2 or TRBV6-3 with TRBJ1-5; 9 bases line up with TRBD1. CDR3 length equals 14 residues. Trimming at V came to 7 bases and at J to 7 bases, leaving 8 bases not matched to a gene. CDR1 is MNHEY and CDR2 is SVGEGT in the germline V gene. CDR3 in amino acids: CASKEQGARQPQHF. For the CDR3, the DNA is TGTGCCAGCAAAGAACAGGGGGCTCGGCAGCCCCAGCATTTT.

The chain has TRBV7-9 and TRBJ2-7; D uncertain. This CDR3 contains 13 residues. With 8 bases removed from V and 3 bases from J, the gap between germline ends came to 14 bases. Looked up from germline, CDR1 is SEHNR and CDR2 is FQNEAQ (reference sequence). The CDR3 protein is CASEGAWDYEQYF. Written as DNA, the CDR3 is TGTGCCAGCGAAGGAGCATGGGACTACGAGCAGTACTTC.

This chain links TRBV7-3 with TRBJ2-7; 7 bases are shared with TRBD2. Germline CDR1 is SGHTA and CDR2 is FQGTGA. The V and J ends lost 2 bases and 5 bases, in that order; junction bases with no gene match: 3. The CDR3 loop spans 13 amino acids. CDR3 bases: TGTGCCAGCAGCTTAGCGGGAGTACACGAGCAGTACTTC. Its protein is CASSLAGVHEQYF.

The chain couples TRBV12-3 or TRBV12-4 to TRBJ2-5, with no clear D. The V end was cut by 6 bases, the J end by 6 bases, with 20 bases between. The CDR3 has 15 residues. CDR3 bases: TGTGCCAGCAGCCCAATGGACCCGGGCCCCCAGACCCAGTACTTC. Protein: CASSPMDPGPQTQYF.

The V and J genes are TRBV18 and TRBJ1-3, with no clear D. V was clipped by 2 bases and J by 0 bases, with 8 bases between them. The germline gives CDR1 KGHSH, CDR2 LQKENI. The CDR3 loop spans 15 amino acids. Here the CDR3 reads CASSPDTYSGNTIYF. The CDR3 bases are TGTGCCAGCTCACCAGATACATACTCTGGAAACACCATATATTTT.

The V and J genes are TRBV29-1 and TRBJ2-1; D unresolved. Trimming removed 8 bases at V and 6 bases at J, with 11 bases between. Germline assignment: CDR1 SQVTM and CDR2 ANQGSEA. The CDR3 covers 11 residues. This CDR3 reads CSPTIFNEQFF. The CDR3 nucleotides are TGCAGCCCTACTATTTTCAATGAGCAGTTCTTC.

This chain links TRBV5-4 with TRBJ2-2, with D tentatively TRBD1 (5 bases). Germline-derived CDR1 and CDR2 are SGHNT and YYREEE (reference sequence). The V and J ends lost 6 bases and 4 bases respectively, with 7 bases between them. This CDR3 is 12 amino acids long. The CDR3 DNA reads as TGTGCCAGCAAGGGGCCCACCGGGGAGCTGTTTTTT. Its translation is CASKGPTGELFF.

CDR3: CASSYPGQRQFF. The CDR3, as DNA: TGTGCCAGCAGCTACCCGGGACAGAGGCAGTTCTTC. V and J are TRBV7-9 and TRBJ2-1, with TRBD1 matching 7 bases. From germline, CDR1 is SEHNR and CDR2 FQNEAQ (reference sequence). J was trimmed by 12 bases and V by 4 bases; bases with no gene match: 6. The CDR3 has 12 residues.

The rearrangement links TRBV30 to TRBJ2-3, with D unresolved. The V end lost 1 base, the J end lost 2 bases, and 4 bases lay between the germline ends. This CDR3 region has 12 residues. In germline, CDR1 is GTSNPN, CDR2 SVGIG (reference sequence). In nucleotides, the CDR3 is TGTGCCTGGAGTGAAACCACAGATACGCAGTATTTT. Encoded protein: CAWSETTDTQYF.

This clonotype was found once. The V call is TRBV20-1, the J call TRBJ2-5, with no clear D. The germline V gene has CDR1 DFQATT and CDR2 SNEGSKA (reference sequence). V was shortened by 4 bases and J by 3 bases, with 12 bases between the two germline ends. The CDR3 runs 13 residues. The CDR3 DNA reads as TGCAGTGCTACTGCGGAGTATAAAGAGACCCAGTACTTC. This codes for CSATAEYKETQYF.

The V gene is TRBV6-6, the J gene TRBJ1-4, with TRBD1 identical over 7 bases. The CDR3 consists of 14 residues. The V gene's germline CDR1 is MNHNY and CDR2 SVGAGI (reference sequence). Trimming cost V 5 bases and J 8 bases; bases outside gene matches: 8. The CDR3 region is CASSPRGGREKLFF. CDR3 DNA: TGTGCCAGCAGTCCCAGGGGGGGCCGGGAAAAACTGTTTTTT.

This rearrangement joins TRBV20-1 to TRBJ2-5; 12 bases map to TRBD2. Germline CDR1 reads DFQATT; CDR2 reads SNEGSKA (reference sequence). There are 16 residues in the CDR3. V shed 2 bases and J 2 bases; nucleotides not matched to a gene: 6. This CDR3 reads CSARLSSGRGQETQYF. The CDR3 nucleotides read TGCAGTGCTAGATTATCTAGCGGGAGGGGTCAAGAGACCCAGTACTTC.

V usage is TRBV30 and J usage is TRBJ1-1; 8 bases align to TRBD1. The junction had 8 bases not matched to a gene; V was cut back by 8 bases and J by 3 bases. Germline assignment: CDR1 GTSNPN and CDR2 SVGIG (reference sequence). The CDR3 consists of 13 residues. The CDR3 loop is CAGAGTGYTEAFF. The CDR3 DNA sequence: TGTGCCGGTGCCGGGACAGGCTACACTGAAGCTTTCTTT.

The chain couples TRBV9 to TRBJ2-1; possible D gene TRBD2, 5 bases. V lost 6 bases to trimming and J lost 8 bases, with 15 bases between them. CDR3 size: 13 residues. In germline, CDR1 is SGDLS, CDR2 YYNGEE. The CDR3 sequence is CASTGGPGHEQFF. Written as DNA, the CDR3 is TGTGCCAGCACAGGCGGGCCCGGCCATGAGCAGTTCTTC.

The chain couples TRBV4-2 to TRBJ1-5; D is unresolved. The V gene lost 0 bases and the J gene lost 0 bases, with 6 bases spanning the gap. The CDR3 extends over 15 amino acids. The germline gives CDR1 LGHNA, CDR2 YNFKEQ. The CDR3 DNA reads as TGTGCCAGCAGCCAAGAAAGGTATAGCAATCAGCCCCAGCATTTT. It is translated as CASSQERYSNQPQHF.

The gene calls are TRBV6-5 and TRBJ2-7; the D gene is possibly TRBD1 (6 bases). Germline CDR1 and CDR2: MNHEY and SVGAGI. V lost 9 bases and J lost 3, with 12 bases in between. The CDR3 has 12 residues. The CDR3 DNA is TGTGCCAGTACCGGACAGCACTACGAGCAGTACTTC. This codes for CASTGQHYEQYF.

This clonotype came up a few times. The chain joins TRBV6-4 to TRBJ2-6; D is unresolved. This CDR3 is 14 amino acids long. Germline-derived CDR1 and CDR2 are MRHNA and SNTAGT. V lost 4 bases to trimming and J lost 0 bases, with 4 bases between them. The CDR3 DNA reads TGTGCCAGCAGTGTATACTCTGGGGCCAACGTCCTGACTTTC. This encodes CASSVYSGANVLTF.